The clone carrying this TCR beta chain was observed a handful of times. The antigen is unknown. V was pared by 2 bases and J by 0 bases, with 10 bases of the junction left unmatched. This CDR3 comprises 18 residues. Germline V gene sequence: CDR1 MDHEN, CDR2 SYDVKM. This sample was included in a study of response to subunit inactivated influenza vaccine. Findings and limits, study-wide: Every seasonal influenza vaccination brings in few new T cells, the authors suggested.

TCRdb reprocessed the RT-PCR reads via MiXCR and lists one record per CDR3 protein. The sample includes some 600,000 distinct CDR3 sequences, around 13% seen only once; the top ten take approximately 7.6%. V and J are TRBV28 and TRBJ2-1, with TRBD2 identical over 7 bases. The sequencing here drew on PBMCs from blood, taken about 14 days before vaccination. This clonotype was sampled from a man in his fifties or sixties who received an inactivated influenza vaccine. The CDR3 loop reads CASSLRLGRGSSYNEQFF. DNA for the CDR3: TGTGCCAGCAGTTTAAGGCTGGGTCGCGGGAGCTCCTACAATGAGCAGTTCTTC.